A selection of T cell receptor beta chains follows, all from one sample in a study of read filtering for tumor transcriptome and immune sequencing. A single record per CDR3 protein comes from TCRdb applying MiXCR to the reads. The sample contains 50,000 or so distinct CDR3 sequences, approximately 12% of which appear only once. Sequencing used a population of CD138-negative cells sorted from bone marrow. These receptors all come from a donor at least 40 years old with multiple myeloma. The CDR3 runs from the conserved cysteine through the conserved F or W. Fields, in order: D gene, CDR3 length, V gene, J gene, clone size, CDR3 DNA, CDR3 protein. D genes are given only for firm matches. Expanded clones get a size class; other rows say once, few or many, or leave the size out.

TRBD2	14	TRBV20-1	TRBJ2-7	many	TGCAGTGCTAGAGATCGGCGGGAGACCAACGAGCAGTACTTC	CSARDRRETNEQYF
.	14	TRBV6-2/TRBV6-3	TRBJ2-3	many	TGTGCCAGCAGCCCCTTCGGACGCACAGATACGCAGTATTTT	CASSPFGRTDTQYF
TRBD2	15	TRBV6-5	TRBJ2-7	many	TGTGCCAGCACTAAGGACGGGACTAGCGGGTACGAGCAGTACTTC	CASTKDGTSGYEQYF
.	15	TRBV28	TRBJ2-4	.	TGTGCCAGCACCCCTCATAGTTCAGCCAAAAACATTCAGTACTTC	CASTPHSSAKNIQYF
TRBD1	12	TRBV7-8	TRBJ2-3	many	TGTGCCAGCGGGACAGGGGGCCTTACGCAGTATTTT	CASGTGGLTQYF
.	14	TRBV7-3	TRBJ2-1	many	TGTGCCAGCAGCCTCGGCACAGTCCACAATGAGCAGTTCTTC	CASSLGTVHNEQFF
.	15	TRBV29-1	TRBJ2-3	many	TGCAGCGTTGAAGGCACCCGGACGATCACAGATACGCAGTATTTT	CSVEGTRTITDTQYF
.	14	TRBV5-4	TRBJ2-3	many	TGTGCCAGCAGCTTGGCCCCAGGCACAGATACGCAGTATTTT	CASSLAPGTDTQYF
.	12	TRBV7-8	TRBJ2-1	many	TGTGCCAGCAGCTTAGGAAAATTAGGGCAGTTCTTC	CASSLGKLGQFF
TRBD1	14	TRBV3-1	TRBJ1-5	many	TGTGCCAGCAGCCAACGGACAGGGGGCCAGCCCCAGCATTTT	CASSQRTGGQPQHF
.	13	TRBV20-1	TRBJ1-6	many	TGCAGTGCATTGACAGGTGTAGATTCACCCCTCCACTTT	CSALTGVDSPLHF
.	13	TRBV7-2	TRBJ2-1	medium-sized	TGTGCCAGCAGCTCACAGGGTCAGGGTGAGCAGTTCTTC	CASSSQGQGEQFF
.	15	TRBV12-3/TRBV12-4	TRBJ2-5	many	TGTGCCAGCAGTCTCCCCGTGGGGAACCAAGAGACCCAGTACTTC	CASSLPVGNQETQYF
.	11	TRBV7-2	TRBJ2-1	many	TGTGCCAGCAGCTTGAGTAGTGAGCAGTTCTTC	CASSLSSEQFF
TRBD1	16	TRBV7-3	TRBJ2-2	.	TGTGCCAGCAGCAGGCGGACAGGCGAGAACACCGGGGAGCTGTTTTTT	CASSRRTGENTGELFF
TRBD2	17	TRBV4-3	TRBJ2-3	many	TGCGCCAGCAGCCAAGATCAGACTAGCGGATTCACAGATACGCAGTATTTT	CASSQDQTSGFTDTQYF
.	10	TRBV7-9	TRBJ1-4	many	TGTGCCAGCGGATATGAAAAACTGTTTTTT	CASGYEKLFF
.	12	TRBV12-3/TRBV12-4	TRBJ1-1	.	TGTGCCAGCAACGGGAAGAACACTAAAGCTTTCTTT	CASNGKNTKAFF
.	14	TRBV29-1	TRBJ2-1	many	TGCAGCGTTGCAGGCCTCCGGGCAAACAATGAGCAGTTCTTC	CSVAGLRANNEQFF
.	14	TRBV7-2	TRBJ2-7	many	TGTGCCAGCAGCTTAGACGTCAGCTCCTACGAGCAGTACTTC	CASSLDVSSYEQYF
TRBD1	19	TRBV14	TRBJ1-1	many	TGTGCCAGCAGCCAAGGGATTGTCAACAGGGGGGGAAAGAACACTGAAGCTTTCTTT	CASSQGIVNRGGKNTEAFF
.	13	TRBV4-3	TRBJ2-7	many	TGCGCCAGCAGCCAACAGCTCTCCTACGAGCAGTACTTC	CASSQQLSYEQYF
TRBD2	13	TRBV20-1	TRBJ2-5	many	TGCAGTGCTAGTCATAGCGGGACGGAGACCCAGTACTTC	CSASHSGTETQYF
.	14	TRBV7-8	TRBJ2-1	medium-sized	TGTGCCAGCAGCTTTACGGGTGGGGACGATGAGCAGTTCTTC	CASSFTGGDDEQFF
.	15	TRBV7-2	TRBJ2-5	many	TGTGCCAGCAGCTTAGTGGGAACTTCTAAAGAGACCCAGTACTTC	CASSLVGTSKETQYF
.	12	TRBV20-1	TRBJ2-3	many	TGCAGTGCTAGAGATTCGGCAGATACGCAGTATTTT	CSARDSADTQYF
.	13	TRBV18	TRBJ2-7	many	TGTGCCAGCTCACCGGACATTTTCTACGAGCAGTACTTC	CASSPDIFYEQYF
.	16	TRBV29-1	TRBJ2-1	medium-sized	TGCAGCGTTGAAGATGGGGCGGGACAGCGTTACAATGAGCAGTTCTTC	CSVEDGAGQRYNEQFF
TRBD2	17	TRBV6-2/TRBV6-3	TRBJ2-3	many	TGTGCCAGCAGTTCCCCCTCGGGGAGCGGGAGGGCAGATACGCAGTATTTT	CASSSPSGSGRADTQYF
.	11	TRBV2	TRBJ1-1	many	TGTGCCAGCAAGGCAAACACTGAAGCTTTCTTT	CASKANTEAFF
TRBD2	16	TRBV7-9	TRBJ2-1	many	TGTGCCAGCAGCTTAGCTGTGACTAGCGGGATCGATGAGCAGTTCTTC	CASSLAVTSGIDEQFF
.	14	TRBV30	TRBJ2-7	many	TGTGCCTGGAGTATAGCCGGGAAAGAGTACGAGCAGTACTTC	CAWSIAGKEYEQYF
TRBD2	20	TRBV20-1	TRBJ2-1	.	TGCAGTGCTAGAATGACGTCGGGGACTAGCGGGAGAGGGACCTACAATGAGCGATTCTTC	CSARMTSGTSGRGTYNERFF
.	13	TRBV7-3	TRBJ1-1	few	TGTGCCAGCAGCACCCAGGGGAACACTGAAGCTTTCTTT	CASSTQGNTEAFF
.	12	TRBV14	TRBJ2-7	many	TGTGCCAGCAGCCCCCAGGGGTACGAGCAGTACTTC	CASSPQGYEQYF